This TCR beta chain comes out of a study of cytomegalovirus exposure and HLA in healthy donors. Study-level points and caveats: Only CMV serostatus was available as immune exposure information. Further analysis was carried out later, and it showed several of the most significant clusters appearing linked to common viral pathogens. TCR beta V- and J-gene trimming was later associated with a missense DCLRE1C variant.

Primers for the PCR totalled 60 Vbeta and 13 Jbeta. Methods used by the authors: Later reanalysis found tens of millions of unique TCR beta chains, around 9.9 million of them shared. The data were produced by immunoSEQ multiplex PCR, yet TCRdb's version contains in-frame clones alone and is incomplete. V, J and clone size are taken as reported in that table, and D and trimming were inferred from the DNA itself. There are around 280,000 clones in the sample; 85% to 90% occur only once, and about 2% lies in the top ten. About this clone: What it binds is not known.

Per germline, CDR1 KGHSH and CDR2 LQKENI. V was clipped by 2 bases and J by 4 bases, with 9 bases between them. This CDR3 region has 14 residues. This clonotype was obtained from a woman under 30 in good health and CMV-seronegative. What was sequenced was PBMCs. The chain uses TRBV18 and TRBJ1-5; no reliable D call. CDR3 in DNA: TGTGCCAGCTCACCATCCAACTTAAATCAGCCCCAGCATTTT. Protein: CASSPSNLNQPQHF.